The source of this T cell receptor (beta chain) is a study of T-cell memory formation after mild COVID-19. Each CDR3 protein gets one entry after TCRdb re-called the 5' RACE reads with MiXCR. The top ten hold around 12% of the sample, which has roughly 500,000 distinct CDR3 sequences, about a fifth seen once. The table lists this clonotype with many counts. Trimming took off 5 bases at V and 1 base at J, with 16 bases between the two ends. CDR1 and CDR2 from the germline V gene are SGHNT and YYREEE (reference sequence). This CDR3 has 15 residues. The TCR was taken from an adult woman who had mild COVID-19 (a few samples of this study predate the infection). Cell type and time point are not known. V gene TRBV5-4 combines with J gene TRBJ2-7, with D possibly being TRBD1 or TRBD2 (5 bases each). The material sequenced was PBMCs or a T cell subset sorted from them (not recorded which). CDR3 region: CASSSPGRLSYEQYF. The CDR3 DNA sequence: TGTGCCAGCAGTTCCCCGGGACGGCTTTCCTACGAGCAGTACTTC.